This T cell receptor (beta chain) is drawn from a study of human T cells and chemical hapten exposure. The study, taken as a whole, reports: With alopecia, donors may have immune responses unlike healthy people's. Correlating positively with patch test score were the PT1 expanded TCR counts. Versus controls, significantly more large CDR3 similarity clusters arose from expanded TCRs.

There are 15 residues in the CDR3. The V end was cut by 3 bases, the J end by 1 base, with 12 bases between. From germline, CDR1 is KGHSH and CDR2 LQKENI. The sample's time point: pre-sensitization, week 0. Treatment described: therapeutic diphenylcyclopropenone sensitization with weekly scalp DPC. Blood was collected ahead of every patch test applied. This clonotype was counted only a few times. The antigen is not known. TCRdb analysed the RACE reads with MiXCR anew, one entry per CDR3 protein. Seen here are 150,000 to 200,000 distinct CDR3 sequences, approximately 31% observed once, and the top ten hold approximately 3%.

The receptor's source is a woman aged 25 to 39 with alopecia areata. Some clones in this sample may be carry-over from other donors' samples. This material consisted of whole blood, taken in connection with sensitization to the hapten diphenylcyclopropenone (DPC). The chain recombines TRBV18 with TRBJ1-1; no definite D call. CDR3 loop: CASSPPGLANTEAFF. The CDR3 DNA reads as TGTGCCAGCTCACCCCCGGGGTTGGCGAACACTGAAGCTTTCTTT.